The present entry profiles one T cell receptor beta chain with its context. The sample is drawn from a study of CD8+CD57+ T cells in acquired aplastic anemia. Study in general: Sorting CD4+ and CD8+ cells gave DNA averaging approximately 3 ug.

The TCR beta profiling, which covered VDJ combination and CDR3 sequence, was carried out using genomic DNA as the template. TCRdb re-called the reads through MiXCR, storing one row per CDR3 protein. The data show 250,000 to 300,000 distinct CDR3 sequences, around three fifths seen once. CDR1 SGHVS and CDR2 FNYEAQ come from the germline V gene. This CDR3 region has 16 residues. The J segment lost 4 bases and the V segment lost 5 bases, leaving 6 bases of the junction unmatched. This TCR was recovered from a human donor with severe aplastic anemia or a healthy control (not recorded which). Specimen: sorted CD4+, CD8+, or CD8+CD57+ T cells (not recorded which) from PBMCs. The chain employs TRBV7-6 and TRBJ2-7; 15 bases fit TRBD2. This chain's CDR3 is CASSLRGTSGGYEQYF. CDR3 in DNA: TGTGCCAGCAGCCTAAGGGGGACTAGCGGGGGGTACGAGCAGTACTTC. Drawing the rest from reference TRBV7-6 and TRBJ2-7, the complete variable domain is GAGVSQSPRYKVTKRGQDVALRCDPISGHVSLYWYRQALGQGPEFLTYFNYEAQQDKSGLPNDRFSAERPEGSISTLTIQRTEQRDSAMYRCASSLRGTSGGYEQYFGPGTRLTVT.